The clone carrying this TCR beta chain was counted only a few times. Its specificity is unknown. The three twin pairs were reared together, likely meeting the same infections. The CDR3 is made up of 12 amino acids. Trimming removed 7 bases from V and 3 bases from J, with 12 bases in between. The germline CDR1 and CDR2 sequences are SQVTM and ANQGSEA. TCRdb reanalysed the 5' RACE reads using MiXCR and keeps one entry per CDR3 protein. This table has 300,000 to 400,000 distinct CDR3 sequences, over 25% appearing once. The data are from a study of identical twins' blood T cells. Overall study results and limits: Out-of-frame TCRbeta clonotypes reportedly had markedly more similar V usage in twins than unrelated donors.

Source material: PBMCs. This clonotype was sampled from a woman aged 18-55 years in good health. The chain links TRBV29-1 to TRBJ1-1; tentative D call: TRBD1 (6 bases). The DNA for the CDR3 is TGCAGCGCAGGGACAACCGACACTGAAGCTTTCTTT. It translates to CSAGTTDTEAFF.